This T cell receptor (beta chain) appears in the sequencing data of a study of shared clonotypes between healthy human individuals. Clones were sequenced by immunoSEQ multiplex PCR, and TCRdb holds only the in-frame ones, with some missing. The table lists roughly 1 million clones, 78% of them singletons. The CDR3 loop spans 14 amino acids. Per germline, CDR1 MGHDK and CDR2 SYGVNS. Trimming took off 6 bases at V and 7 bases at J, with 18 bases between the two ends. Splitting the CD4+ cells yielded a CD45RA+ naive subset and a CD45RA-negative memory subset. Sequenced: memory CD4+ T cells from PBMCs. Subset indicated: CD45RA-negative fraction. This clonotype was sampled from a man aged 18 to 29 in good health. Some clones in this sample may be carry-over from other donors' samples. The chain combines TRBV25-1 with TRBJ1-2, with a weak D call TRBD1 (5 bases). The CDR3 reads CASSPYVGDRGYTF. The CDR3 DNA reads as TGTGCCAGCAGCCCCTATGTGGGGGATCGTGGCTACACCTTC.